This T cell receptor (beta chain) came from a study of T-cell memory formation after mild COVID-19. Study observations and caveats: Among CD4+ contracting clones, most were CM and EM, and CD8+ ones EMRA. The SARS-CoV-2 specificity of second-wave clones reaching peak at day 37 remained unverified. Clones that contracted from day 15 to 85 had balanced CD4/CD8; later expanders were CD4+ biased.

The CDR3 runs 12 residues. Germline CDR1 GTSNPN, CDR2 SVGIG (reference sequence). Trimming took off 1 base at V and 11 bases at J, with 14 bases between the two ends. This clonotype was seen more than once but under ten times. What it binds is not known. In TCRdb, the 5' RACE reads were re-called with MiXCR into one record per CDR3 protein. Here the sample spans a few hundred thousand distinct CDR3 sequences, about a sixth being singletons. Sequences were obtained from PBMCs or a T cell subset sorted from them (not recorded which). The rearrangement uses TRBV30 and TRBJ1-2; D is unclear. This receptor was taken from a man aged 18 to 30 who had mild COVID-19 (a few samples of this study predate the infection). Cell type and time point are not known. The CDR3 loop is CAWSEGTPSYTF. The CDR3 nucleotides are TGTGCCTGGAGTGAAGGAACCCCGAGTTACACCTTC.